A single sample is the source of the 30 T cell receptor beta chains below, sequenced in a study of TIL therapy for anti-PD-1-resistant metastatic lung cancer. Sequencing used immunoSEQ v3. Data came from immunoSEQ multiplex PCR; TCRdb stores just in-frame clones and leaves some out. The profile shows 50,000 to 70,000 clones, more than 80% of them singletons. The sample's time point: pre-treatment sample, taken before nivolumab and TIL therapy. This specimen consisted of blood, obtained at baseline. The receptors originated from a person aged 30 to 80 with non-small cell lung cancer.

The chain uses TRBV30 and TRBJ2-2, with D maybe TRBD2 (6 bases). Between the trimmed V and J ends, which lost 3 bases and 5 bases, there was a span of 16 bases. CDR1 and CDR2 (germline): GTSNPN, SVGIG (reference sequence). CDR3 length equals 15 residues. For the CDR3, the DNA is TGTGCCTGGAGCCCCCCGGGGACTCGGACCGGGGAGCTGTTTTTT. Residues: CAWSPPGTRTGELFF.

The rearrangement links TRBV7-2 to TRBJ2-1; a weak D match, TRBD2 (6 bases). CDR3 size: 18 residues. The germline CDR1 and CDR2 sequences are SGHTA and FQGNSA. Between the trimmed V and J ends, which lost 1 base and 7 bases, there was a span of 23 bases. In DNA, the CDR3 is TGTGCCAGCAGCTTAGGAGGGGCTAGCGCCACCCCTAGAAATGAGCAGTTCTTC. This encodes CASSLGGASATPRNEQFF.

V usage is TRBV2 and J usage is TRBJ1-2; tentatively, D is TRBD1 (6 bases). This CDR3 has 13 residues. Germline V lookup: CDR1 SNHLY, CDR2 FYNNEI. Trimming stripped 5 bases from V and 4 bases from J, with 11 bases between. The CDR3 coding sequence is TGTGCCAGCAGTTCCACAGGGATCTATGGCTACACCTTC. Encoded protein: CASSSTGIYGYTF.

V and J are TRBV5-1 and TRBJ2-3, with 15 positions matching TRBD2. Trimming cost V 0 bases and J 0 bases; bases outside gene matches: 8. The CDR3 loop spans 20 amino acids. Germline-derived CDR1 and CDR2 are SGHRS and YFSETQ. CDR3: CASSLGWWTSGGASTDTQYF. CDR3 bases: TGCGCCAGCAGCTTGGGGTGGTGGACTAGCGGGGGGGCCAGCACAGATACGCAGTATTTT.

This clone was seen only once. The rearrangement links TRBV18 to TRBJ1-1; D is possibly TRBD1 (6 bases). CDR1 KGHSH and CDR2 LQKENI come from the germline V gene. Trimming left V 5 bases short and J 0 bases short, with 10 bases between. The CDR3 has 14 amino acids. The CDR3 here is CASSVGGMNTEAFF. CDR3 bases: TGTGCCAGCTCAGTAGGGGGAATGAACACTGAAGCTTTCTTT.

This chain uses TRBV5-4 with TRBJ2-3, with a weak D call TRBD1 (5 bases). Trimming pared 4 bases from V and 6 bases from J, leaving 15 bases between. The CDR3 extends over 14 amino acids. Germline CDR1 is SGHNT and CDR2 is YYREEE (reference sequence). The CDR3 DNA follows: TGTGCCAGCAGCATGGACACCTTCAGCGATACGCAGTATTTT. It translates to CASSMDTFSDTQYF.

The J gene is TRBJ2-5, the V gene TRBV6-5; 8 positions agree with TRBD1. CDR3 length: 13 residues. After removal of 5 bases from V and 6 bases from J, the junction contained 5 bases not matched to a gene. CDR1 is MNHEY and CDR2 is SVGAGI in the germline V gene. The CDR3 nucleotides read TGTGCCAGCAGTCAACAGGGGGTGCAGACCCAGTACTTC. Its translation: CASSQQGVQTQYF.

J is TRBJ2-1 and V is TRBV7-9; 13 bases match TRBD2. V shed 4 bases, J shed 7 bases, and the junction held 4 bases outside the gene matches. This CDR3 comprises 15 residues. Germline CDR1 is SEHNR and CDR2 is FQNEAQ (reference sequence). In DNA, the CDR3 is TGTGCCAGCAGCTATACTAGCGGGAGGGCGAATGAGCAGTTCTTC. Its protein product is CASSYTSGRANEQFF.

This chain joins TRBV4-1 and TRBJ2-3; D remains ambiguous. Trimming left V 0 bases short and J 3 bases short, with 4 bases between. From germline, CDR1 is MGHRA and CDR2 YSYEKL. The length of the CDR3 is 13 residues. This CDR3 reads CASSQEETDTQYF. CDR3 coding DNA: TGCGCCAGCAGCCAAGAGGAGACAGATACGCAGTATTTT.

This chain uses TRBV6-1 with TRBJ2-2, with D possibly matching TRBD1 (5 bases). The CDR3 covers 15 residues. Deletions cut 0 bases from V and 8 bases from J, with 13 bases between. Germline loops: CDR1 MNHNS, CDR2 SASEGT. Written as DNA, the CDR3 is TGTGCCAGCAGTGAAGCGTGGGGCAGGGCGGGGGAGCTGTTTTTT. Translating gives CASSEAWGRAGELFF.

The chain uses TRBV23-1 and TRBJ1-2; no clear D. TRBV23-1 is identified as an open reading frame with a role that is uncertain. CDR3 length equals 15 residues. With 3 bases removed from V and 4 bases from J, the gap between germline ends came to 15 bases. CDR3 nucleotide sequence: TGCGCCAGCAGTCACCCCTGGCAGCGGATCTATGGCTACACCTTC. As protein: CASSHPWQRIYGYTF.

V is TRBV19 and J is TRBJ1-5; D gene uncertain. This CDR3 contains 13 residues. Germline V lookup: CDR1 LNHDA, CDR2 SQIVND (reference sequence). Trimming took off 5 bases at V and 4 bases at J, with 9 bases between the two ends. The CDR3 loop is CASSSVQNQPQHF. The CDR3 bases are TGTGCCAGTAGTTCCGTTCAGAATCAGCCCCAGCATTTT.

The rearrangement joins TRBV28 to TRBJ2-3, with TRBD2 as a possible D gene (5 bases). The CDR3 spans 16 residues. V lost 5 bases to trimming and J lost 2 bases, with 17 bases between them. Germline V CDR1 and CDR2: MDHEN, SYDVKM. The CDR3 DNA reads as TGTGCCAGCAGTCGCACGAGCGGAAGCGCCACAGATACGCAGTATTTT. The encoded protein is CASSRTSGSATDTQYF. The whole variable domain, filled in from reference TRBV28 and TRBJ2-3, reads DVKVTQSSRYLVKRTGEKVFLECVQDMDHENMFWYRQDPGLGLRLIYFSYDVKMKEKGDIPEGYSVSREKKERFSLILESASTNQTSMYLCASSRTSGSATDTQYFGPGTRLTVL.

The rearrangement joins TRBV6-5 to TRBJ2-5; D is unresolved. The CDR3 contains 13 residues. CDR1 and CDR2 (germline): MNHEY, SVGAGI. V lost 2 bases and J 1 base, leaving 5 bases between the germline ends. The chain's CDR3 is CASSYDGQETQYF. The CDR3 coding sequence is TGTGCCAGCAGTTACGACGGCCAAGAGACCCAGTACTTC.

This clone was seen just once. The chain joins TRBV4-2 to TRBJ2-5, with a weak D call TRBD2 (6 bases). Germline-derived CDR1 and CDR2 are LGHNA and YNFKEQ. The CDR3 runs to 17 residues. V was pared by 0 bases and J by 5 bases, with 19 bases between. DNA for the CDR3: TGTGCCAGCAGCCAAGATTATCAGTCCGCTGGGGGGGAGACCCAGTACTTC. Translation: CASSQDYQSAGGETQYF.

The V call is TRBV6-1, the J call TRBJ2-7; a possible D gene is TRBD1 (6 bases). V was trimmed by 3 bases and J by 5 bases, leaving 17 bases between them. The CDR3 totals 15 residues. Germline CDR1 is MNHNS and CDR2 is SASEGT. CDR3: CASSDPGQYVDEQYF. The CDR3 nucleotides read TGTGCCAGCAGTGATCCAGGACAGTACGTGGACGAGCAGTACTTC.

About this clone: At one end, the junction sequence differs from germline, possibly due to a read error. The CDR3 DNA sequence: TGTGCCAGCAGCTTAGACGGAAACAGTGAAGCTTTCTTT. This gives the protein CASSLDGNSEAFF. The V call is TRBV7-2, the J call TRBJ1-1; no clear D gene. Germline CDR1 is SGHTA and CDR2 is FQGNSA. CDR3 length: 13 amino acids. The entire variable domain, with the rest obtained from reference TRBV7-2 and TRBJ1-1, is as follows: GAGVSQSPSNKVTEKGKDVELRCDPISGHTALYWYRQSLGQGLEFLIYFQGNSAPDKSGLPSDRFSAERTGGSVSTLTIQRTQQEDSAVYLCASSLDGNSEAFFGQGTRLTVV.

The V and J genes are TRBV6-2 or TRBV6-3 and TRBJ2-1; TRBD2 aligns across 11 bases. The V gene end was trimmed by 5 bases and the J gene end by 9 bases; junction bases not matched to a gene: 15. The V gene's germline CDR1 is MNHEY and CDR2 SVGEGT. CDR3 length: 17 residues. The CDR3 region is CASSHRPVAGGPSEQFF. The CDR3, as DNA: TGTGCCAGCAGTCACCGCCCCGTAGCGGGAGGGCCAAGTGAGCAGTTCTTC.

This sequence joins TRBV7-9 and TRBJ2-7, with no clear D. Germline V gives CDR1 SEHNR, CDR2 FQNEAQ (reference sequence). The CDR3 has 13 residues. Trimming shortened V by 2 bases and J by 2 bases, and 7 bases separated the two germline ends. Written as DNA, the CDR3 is TGTGCCAGCAGCTTATCCGCGACCTACGAGCAGTACTTC. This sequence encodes CASSLSATYEQYF.

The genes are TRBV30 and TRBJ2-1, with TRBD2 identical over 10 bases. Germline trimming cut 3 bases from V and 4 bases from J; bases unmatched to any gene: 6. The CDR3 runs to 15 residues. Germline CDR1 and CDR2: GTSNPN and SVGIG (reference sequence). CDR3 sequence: CAWRGGSGRYNEQFF. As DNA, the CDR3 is TGTGCCTGGAGGGGGGGTAGCGGGAGGTACAATGAGCAGTTCTTC.

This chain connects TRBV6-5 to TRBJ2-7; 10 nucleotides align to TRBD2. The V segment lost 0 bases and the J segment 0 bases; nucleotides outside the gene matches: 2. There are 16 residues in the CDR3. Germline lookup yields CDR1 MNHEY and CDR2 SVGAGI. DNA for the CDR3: TGTGCCAGCAGTTACTCGTTAGCGGGAGGCTCCTACGAGCAGTACTTC. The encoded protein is CASSYSLAGGSYEQYF.

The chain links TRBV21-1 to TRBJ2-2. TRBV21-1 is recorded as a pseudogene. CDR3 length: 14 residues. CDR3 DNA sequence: TGTGCCAGCAGGGACCACCCGAACACCGGGGAGCTGTTTTTT. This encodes CASRDHPNTGELFF.

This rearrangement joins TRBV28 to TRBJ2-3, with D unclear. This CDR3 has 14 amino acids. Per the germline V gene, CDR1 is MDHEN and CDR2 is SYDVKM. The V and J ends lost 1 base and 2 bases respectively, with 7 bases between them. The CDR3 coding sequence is TGTGCCAGCAGTTTATTGTCTGACACAGATACGCAGTATTTT. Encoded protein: CASSLLSDTDTQYF.

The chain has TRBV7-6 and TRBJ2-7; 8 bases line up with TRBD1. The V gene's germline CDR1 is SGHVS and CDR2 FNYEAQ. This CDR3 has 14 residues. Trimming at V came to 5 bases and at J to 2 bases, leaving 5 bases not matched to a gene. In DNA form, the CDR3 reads TGTGCCAGCAGCCCACGGGACAGGACCTACGAGCAGTACTTC. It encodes CASSPRDRTYEQYF.

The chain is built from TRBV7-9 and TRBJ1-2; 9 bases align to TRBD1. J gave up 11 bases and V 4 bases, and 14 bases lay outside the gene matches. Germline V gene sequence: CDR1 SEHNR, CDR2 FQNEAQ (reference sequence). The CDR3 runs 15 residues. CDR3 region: CASSSTDRGHTRYTF. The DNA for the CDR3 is TGTGCCAGCAGCTCTACGGACAGGGGCCACACGAGGTACACCTTC.

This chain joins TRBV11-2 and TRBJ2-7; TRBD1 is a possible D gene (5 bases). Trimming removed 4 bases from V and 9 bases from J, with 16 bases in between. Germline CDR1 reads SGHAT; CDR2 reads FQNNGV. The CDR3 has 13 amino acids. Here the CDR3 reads CASSYIREPVQYF. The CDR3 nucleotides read TGTGCCAGCAGCTACATCAGGGAACCCGTGCAGTACTTC.

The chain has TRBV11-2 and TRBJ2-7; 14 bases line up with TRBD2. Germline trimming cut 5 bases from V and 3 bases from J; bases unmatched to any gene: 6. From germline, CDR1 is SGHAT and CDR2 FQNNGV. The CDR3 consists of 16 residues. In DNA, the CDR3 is TGTGCCAGCAGCCCTCCGGGACTAGCGGGAGTCTACGAGCAGTACTTC. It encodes CASSPPGLAGVYEQYF. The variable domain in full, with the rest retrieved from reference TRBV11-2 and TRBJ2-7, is EAGVAQSPRYKIIEKRQSVAFWCNPISGHATLYWYQQILGQGPKLLIQFQNNGVVDDSQLPKDRFSAERLKGVDSTLKIQPAKLEDSAVYLCASSPPGLAGVYEQYFGPGTRLTVT.

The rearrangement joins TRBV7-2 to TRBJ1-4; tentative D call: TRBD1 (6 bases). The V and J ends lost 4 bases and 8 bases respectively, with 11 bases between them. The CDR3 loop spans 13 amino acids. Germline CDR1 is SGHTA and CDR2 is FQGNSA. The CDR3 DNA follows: TGTGCCAGCAGCTCGGGGGGCGGGGAAAAACTGTTTTTT. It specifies CASSSGGGEKLFF.

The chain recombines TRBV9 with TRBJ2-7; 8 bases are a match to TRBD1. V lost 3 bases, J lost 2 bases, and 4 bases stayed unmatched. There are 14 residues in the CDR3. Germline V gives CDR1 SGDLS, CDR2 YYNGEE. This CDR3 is CASSGYRGAYEQYF. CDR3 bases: TGTGCCAGCAGCGGATACAGGGGGGCCTACGAGCAGTACTTC.

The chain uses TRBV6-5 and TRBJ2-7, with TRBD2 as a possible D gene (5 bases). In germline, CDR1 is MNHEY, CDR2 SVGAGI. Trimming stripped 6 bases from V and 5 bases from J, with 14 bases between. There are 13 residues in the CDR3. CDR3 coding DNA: TGTGCCAGCAGGATAGAGGGCGGTCACGAGCAGTACTTC. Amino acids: CASRIEGGHEQYF.